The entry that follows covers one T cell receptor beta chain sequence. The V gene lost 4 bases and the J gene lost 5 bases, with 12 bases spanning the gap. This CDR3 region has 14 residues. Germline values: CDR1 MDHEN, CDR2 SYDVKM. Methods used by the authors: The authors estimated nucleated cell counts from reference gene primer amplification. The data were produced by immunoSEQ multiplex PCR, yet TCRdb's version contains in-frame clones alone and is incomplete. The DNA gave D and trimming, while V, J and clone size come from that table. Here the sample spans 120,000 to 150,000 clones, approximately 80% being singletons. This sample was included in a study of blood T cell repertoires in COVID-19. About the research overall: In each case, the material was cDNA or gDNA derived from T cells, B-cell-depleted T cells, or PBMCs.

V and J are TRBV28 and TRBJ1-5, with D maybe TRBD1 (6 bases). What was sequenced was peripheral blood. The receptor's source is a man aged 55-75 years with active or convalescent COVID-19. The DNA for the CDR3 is TGTGCCAGCAGTTCCGGACAGTTCGATCAGCCCCAGCATTTT. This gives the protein CASSSGQFDQPQHF.